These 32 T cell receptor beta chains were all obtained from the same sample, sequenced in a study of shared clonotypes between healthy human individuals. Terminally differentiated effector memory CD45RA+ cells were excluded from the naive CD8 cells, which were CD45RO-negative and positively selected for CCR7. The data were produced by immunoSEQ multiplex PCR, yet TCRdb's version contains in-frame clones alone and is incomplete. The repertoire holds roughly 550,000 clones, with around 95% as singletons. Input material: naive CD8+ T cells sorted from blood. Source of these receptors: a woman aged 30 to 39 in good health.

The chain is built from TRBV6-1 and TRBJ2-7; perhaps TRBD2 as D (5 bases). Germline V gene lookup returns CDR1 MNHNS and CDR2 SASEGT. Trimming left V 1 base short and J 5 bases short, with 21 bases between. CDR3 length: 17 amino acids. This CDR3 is CASSEEPGWESAHEQYF. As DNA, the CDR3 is TGTGCCAGCAGTGAAGAGCCTGGGTGGGAGAGTGCCCACGAGCAGTACTTC.

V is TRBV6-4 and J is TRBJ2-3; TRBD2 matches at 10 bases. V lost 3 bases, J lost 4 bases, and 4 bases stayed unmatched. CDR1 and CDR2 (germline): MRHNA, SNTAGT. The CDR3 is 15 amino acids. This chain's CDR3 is CASSELAGAADTQYF. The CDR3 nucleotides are TGTGCCAGCAGTGAGCTAGCGGGAGCAGCAGATACGCAGTATTTT.

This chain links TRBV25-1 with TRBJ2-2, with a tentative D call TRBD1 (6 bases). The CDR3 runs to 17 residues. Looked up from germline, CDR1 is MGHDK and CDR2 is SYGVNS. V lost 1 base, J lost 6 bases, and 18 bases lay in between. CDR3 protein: CASSEFPRRGIAGELFF. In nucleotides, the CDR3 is TGTGCCAGCAGTGAATTTCCGAGAAGGGGGATTGCCGGGGAGCTGTTTTTT.

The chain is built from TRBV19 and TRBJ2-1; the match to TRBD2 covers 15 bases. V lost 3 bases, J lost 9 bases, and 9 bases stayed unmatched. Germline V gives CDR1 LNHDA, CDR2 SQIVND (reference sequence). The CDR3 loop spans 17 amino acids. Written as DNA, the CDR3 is TGTGCCAGTAGTATTACCCCGGGACTAGCGGGAGGTGGTGAGCAGTTCTTC. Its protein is CASSITPGLAGGGEQFF.

CDR3 loop: CSVGADVSQAGGYTF. The DNA of the CDR3 is TGCAGCGTTGGGGCGGACGTATCTCAAGCGGGGGGCTACACCTTC. This sequence joins TRBV29-1 and TRBJ1-2, with D unclear. The CDR3 runs to 15 residues. The germline V gene encodes CDR1 SQVTM and CDR2 ANQGSEA. Trimming took 4 bases from V and 8 from J, leaving 23 bases between them.

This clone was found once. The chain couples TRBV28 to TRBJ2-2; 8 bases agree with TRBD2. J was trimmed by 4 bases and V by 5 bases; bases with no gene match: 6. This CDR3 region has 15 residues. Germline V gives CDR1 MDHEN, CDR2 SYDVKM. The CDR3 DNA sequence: TGTGCCAGCAGTCGAGCGGGAGAGATCACCGGGGAGCTGTTTTTT. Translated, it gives CASSRAGEITGELFF.

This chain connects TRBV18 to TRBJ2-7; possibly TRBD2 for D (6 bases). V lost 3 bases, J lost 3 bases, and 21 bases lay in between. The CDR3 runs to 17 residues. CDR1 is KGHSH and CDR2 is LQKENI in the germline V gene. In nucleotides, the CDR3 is TGTGCCAGCTCACCTCAAAACCGGGACGCGGAGGGCTACGAGCAGTACTTC. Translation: CASSPQNRDAEGYEQYF.

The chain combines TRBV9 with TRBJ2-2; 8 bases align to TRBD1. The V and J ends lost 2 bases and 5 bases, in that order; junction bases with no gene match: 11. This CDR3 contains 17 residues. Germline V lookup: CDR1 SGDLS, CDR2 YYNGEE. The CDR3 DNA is TGTGCCAGCAGCGTGCAGGGGGCAGTTTCCTGGACCGGGGAGCTGTTTTTT. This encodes CASSVQGAVSWTGELFF.

The CDR3 loop reads CASRPGLVYEQYF. The DNA of the CDR3 is TGTGCCAGCAGGCCGGGACTAGTCTACGAGCAGTACTTC. The J gene is TRBJ2-7, the V gene TRBV27, with 8 bases identical to TRBD2. The J segment lost 3 bases and the V segment lost 6 bases, leaving 4 bases of the junction unmatched. The germline gives CDR1 MNHEY, CDR2 SMNVEV (reference sequence). This CDR3 region has 13 residues.

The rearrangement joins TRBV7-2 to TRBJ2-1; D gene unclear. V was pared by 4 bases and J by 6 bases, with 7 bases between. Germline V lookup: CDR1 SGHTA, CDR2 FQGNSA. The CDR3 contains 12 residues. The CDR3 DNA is TGTGCCAGCAGCTGGGAAGGCAATGAGCAGTTCTTC. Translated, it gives CASSWEGNEQFF.

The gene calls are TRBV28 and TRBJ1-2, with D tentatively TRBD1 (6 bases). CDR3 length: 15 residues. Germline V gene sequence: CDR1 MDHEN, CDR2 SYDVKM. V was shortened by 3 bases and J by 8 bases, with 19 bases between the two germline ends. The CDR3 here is CASSFRGRQGGGYTF. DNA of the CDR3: TGTGCCAGCAGTTTTAGGGGGAGGCAGGGTGGAGGCTACACCTTC.

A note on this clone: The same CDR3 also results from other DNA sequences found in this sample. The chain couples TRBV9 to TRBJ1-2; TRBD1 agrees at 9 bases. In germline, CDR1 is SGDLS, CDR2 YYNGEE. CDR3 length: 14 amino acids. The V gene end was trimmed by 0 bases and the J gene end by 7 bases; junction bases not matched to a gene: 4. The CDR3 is CASSVAGTGIGYTF. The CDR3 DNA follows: TGTGCCAGCAGCGTAGCCGGGACAGGGATTGGCTACACCTTC.

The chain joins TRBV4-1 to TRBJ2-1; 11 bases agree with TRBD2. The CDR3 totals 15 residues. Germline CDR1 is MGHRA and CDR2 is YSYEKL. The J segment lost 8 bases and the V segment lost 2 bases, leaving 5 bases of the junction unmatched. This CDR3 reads CASSQSGTSGDEQFF. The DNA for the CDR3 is TGCGCCAGCAGCCAATCCGGGACTAGCGGCGATGAGCAGTTCTTC.

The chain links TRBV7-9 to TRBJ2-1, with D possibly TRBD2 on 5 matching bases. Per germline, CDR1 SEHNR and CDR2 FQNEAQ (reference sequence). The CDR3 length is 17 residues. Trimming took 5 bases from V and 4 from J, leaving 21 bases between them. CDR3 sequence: CASSHPQIPTRYNEQFF. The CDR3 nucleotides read TGTGCCAGCAGCCATCCGCAAATCCCAACTAGATACAATGAGCAGTTCTTC.

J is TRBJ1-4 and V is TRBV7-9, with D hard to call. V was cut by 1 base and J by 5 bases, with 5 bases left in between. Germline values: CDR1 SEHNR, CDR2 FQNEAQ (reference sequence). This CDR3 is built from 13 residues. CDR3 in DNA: TGTGCCAGCAGCTTAGGGACCAATGAAAAACTGTTTTTT. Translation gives CASSLGTNEKLFF. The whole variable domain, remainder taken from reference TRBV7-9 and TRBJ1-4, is DTGVSQNPRHKITKRGQNVTFRCDPISEHNRLYWYRQTLGQGPEFLTYFQNEAQLEKSRLLSDRFSAERPKGSFSTLEIQRTEQGDSAMYLCASSLGTNEKLFFGSGTQLSVL.

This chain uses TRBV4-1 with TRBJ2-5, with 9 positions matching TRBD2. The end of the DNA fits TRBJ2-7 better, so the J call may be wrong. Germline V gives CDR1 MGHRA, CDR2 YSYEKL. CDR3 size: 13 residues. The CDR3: CASSQTSGYEQYF. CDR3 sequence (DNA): TGCGCCAGCAGCCAAACTAGCGGGTACGAGCAGTACTTC.

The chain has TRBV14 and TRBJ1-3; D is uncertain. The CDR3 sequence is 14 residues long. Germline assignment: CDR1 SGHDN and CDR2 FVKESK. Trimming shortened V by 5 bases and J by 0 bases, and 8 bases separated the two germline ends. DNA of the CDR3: TGTGCCAGCAGCGTGGTCAGCTCTGGAAACACCATATATTTT. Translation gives CASSVVSSGNTIYF.

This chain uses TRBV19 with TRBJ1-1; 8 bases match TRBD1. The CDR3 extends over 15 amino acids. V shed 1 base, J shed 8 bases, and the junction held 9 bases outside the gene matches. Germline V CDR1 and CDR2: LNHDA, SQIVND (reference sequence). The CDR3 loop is CASSIGAKDREEAFF. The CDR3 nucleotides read TGTGCCAGTAGTATAGGGGCAAAGGACAGGGAAGAAGCTTTCTTT.

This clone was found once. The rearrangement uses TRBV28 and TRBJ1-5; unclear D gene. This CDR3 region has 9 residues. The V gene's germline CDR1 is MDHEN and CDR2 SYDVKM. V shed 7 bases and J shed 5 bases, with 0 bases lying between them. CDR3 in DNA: TGTGCCAGCAATCAGCCCCAGCATTTT. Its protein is CASNQPQHF.

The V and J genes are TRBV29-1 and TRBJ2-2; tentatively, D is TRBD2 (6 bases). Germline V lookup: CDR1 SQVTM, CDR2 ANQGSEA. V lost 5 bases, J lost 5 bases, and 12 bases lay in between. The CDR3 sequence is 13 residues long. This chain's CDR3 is CSVRSGGTGELFF. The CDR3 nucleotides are TGCAGCGTTAGGTCTGGAGGGACCGGGGAGCTGTTTTTT.

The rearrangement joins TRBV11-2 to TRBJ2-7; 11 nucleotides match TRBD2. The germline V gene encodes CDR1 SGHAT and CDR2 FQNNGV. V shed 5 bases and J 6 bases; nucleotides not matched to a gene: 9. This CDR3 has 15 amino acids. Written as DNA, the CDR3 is TGTGCCAGCAGCGATCAACTAGCGGGAGATCTCGAGCAGTACTTC. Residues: CASSDQLAGDLEQYF.

The DNA for the CDR3 is TGTGCCAGCAGTTTTCCGGGGCAGGGGGAGTACGAGCAGTACTTC. The encoded protein is CASSFPGQGEYEQYF. The rearrangement joins TRBV28 to TRBJ2-7; 7 bases are a match to TRBD1. Germline CDR1 reads MDHEN; CDR2 reads SYDVKM. J was trimmed by 4 bases and V by 3 bases; bases with no gene match: 9. The CDR3 has 15 residues.

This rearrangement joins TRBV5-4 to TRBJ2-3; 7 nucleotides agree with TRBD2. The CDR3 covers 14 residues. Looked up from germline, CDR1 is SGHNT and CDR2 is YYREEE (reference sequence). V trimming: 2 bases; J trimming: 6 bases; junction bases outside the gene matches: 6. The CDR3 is CASSFAGAGDTQYF. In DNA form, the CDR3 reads TGTGCCAGCAGCTTTGCGGGAGCAGGGGATACGCAGTATTTT.

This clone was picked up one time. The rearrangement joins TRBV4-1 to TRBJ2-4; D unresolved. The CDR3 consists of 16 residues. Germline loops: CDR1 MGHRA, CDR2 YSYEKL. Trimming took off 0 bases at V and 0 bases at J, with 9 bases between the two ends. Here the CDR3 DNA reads TGCGCCAGCAGCCAAGAGACGTATATAGCCAAAAACATTCAGTACTTC. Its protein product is CASSQETYIAKNIQYF.

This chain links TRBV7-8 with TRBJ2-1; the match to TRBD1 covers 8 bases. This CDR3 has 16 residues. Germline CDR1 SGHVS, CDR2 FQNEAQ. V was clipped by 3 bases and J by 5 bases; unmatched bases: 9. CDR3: CASSFPGTGKNNEQFF. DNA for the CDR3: TGTGCCAGCAGCTTTCCCGGGACAGGAAAAAACAATGAGCAGTTCTTC.

Here the CDR3 reads CASSPGTGIYEQYF. The CDR3 DNA is TGTGCCAGCAGTCCCGGGACAGGGATCTACGAGCAGTACTTC. The gene calls are TRBV6-5 and TRBJ2-7; 9 bases are a match to TRBD1. With 5 bases clipped from V and 3 bases from J, the junction kept 5 bases outside the gene matches. Germline CDR1 is MNHEY and CDR2 is SVGAGI. The CDR3 has 14 amino acids.

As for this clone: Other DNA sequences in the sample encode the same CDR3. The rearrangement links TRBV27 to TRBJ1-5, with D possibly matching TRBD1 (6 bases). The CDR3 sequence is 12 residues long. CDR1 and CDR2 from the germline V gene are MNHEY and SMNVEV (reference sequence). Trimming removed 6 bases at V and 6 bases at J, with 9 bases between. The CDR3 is CASSLGGQPQHF. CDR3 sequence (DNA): TGTGCCAGCAGCCTAGGGGGTCAGCCCCAGCATTTT.

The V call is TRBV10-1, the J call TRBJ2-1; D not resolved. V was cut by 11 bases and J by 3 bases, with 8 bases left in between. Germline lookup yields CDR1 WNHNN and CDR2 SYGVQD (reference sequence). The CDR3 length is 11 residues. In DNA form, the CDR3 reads TGCGCCGTAGAGAGCTACAATGAGCAGTTCTTC. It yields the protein CAVESYNEQFF.

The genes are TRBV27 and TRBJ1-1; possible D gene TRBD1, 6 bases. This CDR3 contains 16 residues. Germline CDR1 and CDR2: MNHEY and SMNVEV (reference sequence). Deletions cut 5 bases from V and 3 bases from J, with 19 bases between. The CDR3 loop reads CASSLPPGHRDTEAFF. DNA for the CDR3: TGTGCCAGCAGTCTGCCTCCGGGACATCGGGACACTGAAGCTTTCTTT.

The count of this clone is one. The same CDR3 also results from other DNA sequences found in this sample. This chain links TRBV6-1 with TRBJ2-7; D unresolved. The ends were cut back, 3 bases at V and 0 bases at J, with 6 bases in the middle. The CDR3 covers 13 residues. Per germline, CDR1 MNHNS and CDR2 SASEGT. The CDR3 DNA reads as TGTGCCAGCAGTGAGTCTCTCTCCTACGAGCAGTACTTC. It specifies CASSESLSYEQYF.

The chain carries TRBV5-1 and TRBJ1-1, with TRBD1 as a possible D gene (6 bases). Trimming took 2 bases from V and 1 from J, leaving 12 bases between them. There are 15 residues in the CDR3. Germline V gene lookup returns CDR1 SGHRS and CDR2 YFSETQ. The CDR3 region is CASSFWGTKNTEAFF. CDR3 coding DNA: TGCGCCAGCAGCTTTTGGGGGACAAAGAACACTGAAGCTTTCTTT.

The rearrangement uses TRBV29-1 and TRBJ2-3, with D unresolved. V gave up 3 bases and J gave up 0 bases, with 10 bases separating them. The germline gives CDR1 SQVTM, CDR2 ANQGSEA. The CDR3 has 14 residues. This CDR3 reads CSVDSSLSTDTQYF. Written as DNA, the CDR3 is TGCAGCGTTGATTCGTCTTTGAGCACAGATACGCAGTATTTT.